What follows describes a single TCR beta chain. What it binds is not known. A single base separates this from a much larger clone, so it may be a read error. The use of a sample-barcoded 5' primer and a J-beta primer mix characterized a second PCR of roughly 6 to 11 cycles. Each sample yielded at least 3 million CDR3-containing paired-end reads. TCRdb recomputed calls from the 5' RACE reads with MiXCR, one row per CDR3 protein. The sample holds around 1,900,000 distinct CDR3 sequences, about 39% seen once. V was trimmed by 7 bases and J by 10 bases, leaving 11 bases between them. The CDR3 spans 12 residues. The sample originates from a study of blood T cells in healthy people across ages. The study, taken as a whole, reports: Older age went with lower TCR beta diversity per million T cells, in a roughly linear way.

The origin of this receptor is a human donor in good health. Sequencing input: blood. The J gene is TRBJ1-6, the V gene TRBV12-3 or TRBV12-4, with no clear D. The CDR3 DNA reads as TGTGCCAGCATCTCGTTGGGGTCACCCCTCCACTTT. Translated: CASISLGSPLHF.